The entry below gives a single T cell receptor beta chain sequence along with its context. Its specificity is unknown. This entry is derived from a study of metastatic and nonmetastatic thyroid tumors. Study-wide context: Repertoire comparisons spanned blood and tumor or nodule tissue from malignant and benign thyroid patients. Findings of the study overall: Across blood and tumor, TCR beta diversity in malignant thyroid tumors was reportedly significantly higher than in benign nodules.

No treatment of any kind had been given to any patient before thyroid surgery. Original handling: The study built a papillary thyroid cancer distant-metastasis classifier from CDR3 differences across clinicopathological groups. TCRdb redid the clone calls on the PCR reads using MiXCR. TCRdb assigned the V and J calls; the authors' analysis was not used. The sample includes 72,000 or so clones, around 20% of them seen just once. This CDR3 is 14 amino acids long. V was cut by 2 bases and J by 5 bases, with 13 bases left in between. The V gene's germline CDR1 is SGHDT and CDR2 YYEEEE. The sequence was collected from a female donor with papillary thyroid cancer or a benign thyroid nodule (not recorded which). Some clones in this sample may be carry-over from other donors' samples. This chain links TRBV5-6 with TRBJ1-2; the D gene is possibly TRBD1 (6 bases). Sequenced input: blood. CDR3 nucleotide sequence: TGTGCCAGCAGCTTTAGGGGGAGTTGGTATGGCTACACCTTC. Its translation: CASSFRGSWYGYTF. The full variable domain, rest sourced from reference TRBV5-6 and TRBJ1-2, is DAGVTQSPTHLIKTRGQQVTLRCSPKSGHDTVSWYQQALGQGPQFIFQYYEEEERQRGNFPDRFSGHQFPNYSSELNVNALLLGDSALYLCASSFRGSWYGYTFGSGTRLTVV.